A selection of T cell receptor beta chains follows, all from one sample in a study of shared clonotypes between healthy human individuals. Some clones are missing from TCRdb's copy, which holds only in-frame ones; the method was immunoSEQ multiplex PCR. The sample consists of roughly 530,000 clones, almost 97% of them appearing once. Sequences were obtained from naive CD4+ T cells sorted from blood. The receptors derive from a woman in her twenties or thirties in good health. The CDR3 runs from the conserved cysteine through the conserved F or W. Each record gives: D gene, J gene, V gene, clone size, CDR3 DNA, CDR3 protein. A D gene is named only where the DNA matches it firmly. A row's size may be missing; if present it is once, few, many or a size class.

d_call: TRBD2; j_call: TRBJ2-7; v_call: TRBV4-1; clone_size: once; cdr3_nt: TGCGCCAGCAGCCAAGCTGGGCTAGCGGAAGGGCCCTACTCGAGCCGGTACTTC; cdr3_aa: CASSQAGLAEGPYSSRYF
d_call: TRBD1; j_call: TRBJ1-2; v_call: TRBV28; clone_size: once; cdr3_nt: TGTGCCAGCATACCAGGCTCCTCACAGGGGGGCGGCTACACCTTC; cdr3_aa: CASIPGSSQGGGYTF
d_call: TRBD2; j_call: TRBJ2-6; v_call: TRBV15; clone_size: once; cdr3_nt: TGTGCCACCAGAAGGGCTACTAGCGGGAGGGTGGGGGCCAACGTCCTGACTTTC; cdr3_aa: CATRRATSGRVGANVLTF
d_call: TRBD1; j_call: TRBJ2-1; v_call: TRBV6-5; clone_size: once; cdr3_nt: TGTGCCAGCTCGACAGGGACAACGTACAATGAGCAGTTCTTC; cdr3_aa: CASSTGTTYNEQFF
d_call: TRBD2; j_call: TRBJ2-1; v_call: TRBV5-4; clone_size: -; cdr3_nt: TGTGCCAGCAGCTTGGATGCGGGAGGGTCCTACAATGAGCAGTTCTTC; cdr3_aa: CASSLDAGGSYNEQFF
d_call: -; j_call: TRBJ1-5; v_call: TRBV6-5; clone_size: -; cdr3_nt: TGTGCCAGCATGTCTCAGGGGCGCAATCAGCCCCAGCATTTT; cdr3_aa: CASMSQGRNQPQHF
d_call: -; j_call: TRBJ1-1; v_call: TRBV18; clone_size: -; cdr3_nt: TGTGCCAGCTCACCACCGGGACGGCGATCGATGAACACTGAAGCTTTCTTT; cdr3_aa: CASSPPGRRSMNTEAFF
d_call: -; j_call: TRBJ1-1; v_call: TRBV11-2; clone_size: -; cdr3_nt: TGTGCCAGCAGCTTAGCCAACTCGTTCACTGAAGCTTTCTTT; cdr3_aa: CASSLANSFTEAFF
d_call: -; j_call: TRBJ1-2; v_call: TRBV19; clone_size: -; cdr3_nt: TGTGCCAGTAGTATAAAGGAAAACTATGGCTACACCTTC; cdr3_aa: CASSIKENYGYTF
d_call: -; j_call: TRBJ1-1; v_call: TRBV28; clone_size: -; cdr3_nt: TGTGCCAGCATGGGGGGGCTGGAAGCTTTCTTT; cdr3_aa: CASMGGLEAFF
d_call: -; j_call: TRBJ2-7; v_call: TRBV5-4; clone_size: -; cdr3_nt: TGTGCCAGCAGCTTGGTAGCAGGGGACAACGAGCAGTACTTC; cdr3_aa: CASSLVAGDNEQYF
d_call: -; j_call: TRBJ2-2; v_call: TRBV9; clone_size: -; cdr3_nt: TGTGCCAGCAGCGTCGAATTCACCGGGGAGCTGTTTTTT; cdr3_aa: CASSVEFTGELFF
d_call: -; j_call: TRBJ2-7; v_call: TRBV7-3; clone_size: -; cdr3_nt: TGTGCCAGCAGCTTAAATGCAGCGGGTCCCCCCTACGAGCAGTACTTC; cdr3_aa: CASSLNAAGPPYEQYF
d_call: TRBD2; j_call: TRBJ2-1; v_call: TRBV6-6; clone_size: -; cdr3_nt: TGTGCCAGCAGTTACCCCGGGACTAGCGCATACAATGAGCAGTTCTTC; cdr3_aa: CASSYPGTSAYNEQFF
d_call: TRBD2; j_call: TRBJ2-5; v_call: TRBV5-1; clone_size: -; cdr3_nt: TGCGCCAGCAGCTTGGCTAGCGGAACCCAAGAGACCCAGTACTTC; cdr3_aa: CASSLASGTQETQYF
d_call: -; j_call: TRBJ2-6; v_call: TRBV7-3; clone_size: -; cdr3_nt: TGTGCCAGCAGCTTAACTGGGACCGGGGCCAACGTCCTGACTTTC; cdr3_aa: CASSLTGTGANVLTF
d_call: -; j_call: TRBJ2-7; v_call: TRBV18; clone_size: -; cdr3_nt: TGTGCCAGCTCACCAAACCACGAGCAGTACTTC; cdr3_aa: CASSPNHEQYF
d_call: TRBD2; j_call: TRBJ2-3; v_call: TRBV7-9; clone_size: -; cdr3_nt: TGTGCCAGCAGCACGCGGACTAGCTATGGCACAGATACGCAGTATTTT; cdr3_aa: CASSTRTSYGTDTQYF
d_call: TRBD2; j_call: TRBJ2-5; v_call: TRBV10-3; clone_size: -; cdr3_nt: TGTGCCATCAGTGAGAGCGGGAGGGATACGGAGACCCAGTACTTC; cdr3_aa: CAISESGRDTETQYF
d_call: -; j_call: TRBJ1-2; v_call: TRBV28; clone_size: once; cdr3_nt: TGTGCCAGCAGTTTAAGTTACGAGTTTGGCTACACCTTC; cdr3_aa: CASSLSYEFGYTF
d_call: TRBD1; j_call: TRBJ1-1; v_call: TRBV2; clone_size: -; cdr3_nt: TGTGCCAGCAGTGGGGGACAGCGGAACACTGAAGCTTTCTTT; cdr3_aa: CASSGGQRNTEAFF
d_call: -; j_call: TRBJ1-5; v_call: TRBV14; clone_size: few; cdr3_nt: TGTGCCAGCAGCCAAGAGGGTCATCGTGGTAGCAATCAGCCCCAGCATTTT; cdr3_aa: CASSQEGHRGSNQPQHF
d_call: TRBD2; j_call: TRBJ2-7; v_call: TRBV7-8; clone_size: -; cdr3_nt: TGTGCCAGCAGCCCAGGAGCTAGCGGGACCGCCTACGAGCAGTACTTC; cdr3_aa: CASSPGASGTAYEQYF
d_call: TRBD1; j_call: TRBJ1-1; v_call: TRBV6-5; clone_size: -; cdr3_nt: TGTGCCAGCAATCCCGCGACAGGGAATTATGCTGAAGCTTTCTTT; cdr3_aa: CASNPATGNYAEAFF
d_call: TRBD2; j_call: TRBJ2-5; v_call: TRBV2; clone_size: once; cdr3_nt: TGTGCCACCAACCTCGGGGGGGGGCGGAGGGAGACCCAGTACTTC; cdr3_aa: CATNLGGGRRETQYF
d_call: -; j_call: TRBJ1-2; v_call: TRBV15; clone_size: -; cdr3_nt: TGTGCCGCCTCCCGACCGAATAACTATGGCTACACCTTC; cdr3_aa: CAASRPNNYGYTF
d_call: -; j_call: TRBJ2-1; v_call: TRBV10-1; clone_size: -; cdr3_nt: TGCGCCAGCAGTGAAATTGTCGGTGGCAATGAGCAGTTCTTC; cdr3_aa: CASSEIVGGNEQFF
d_call: TRBD2; j_call: TRBJ2-7; v_call: TRBV6-5; clone_size: -; cdr3_nt: TGTGCCAGCGGGCGGGAGTTGGGGTACGAGCAGTACTTC; cdr3_aa: CASGRELGYEQYF
d_call: TRBD2; j_call: TRBJ2-3; v_call: TRBV19; clone_size: -; cdr3_nt: TGTGCCAGTAGTATCGTGGCGGGAGGGCCGTCAGATACGCAGTATTTT; cdr3_aa: CASSIVAGGPSDTQYF
d_call: -; j_call: TRBJ2-7; v_call: TRBV11-1; clone_size: -; cdr3_nt: TGTGCCAGCAGCTTAGCTCAGGGCCGCTACGAGCAGTACTTC; cdr3_aa: CASSLAQGRYEQYF
d_call: -; j_call: TRBJ2-2; v_call: TRBV28; clone_size: -; cdr3_nt: TGTGCCAGCAGTTTTTGGGGGGTTGGCACCGGGGAGCTGTTTTTT; cdr3_aa: CASSFWGVGTGELFF
d_call: TRBD2; j_call: TRBJ2-3; v_call: TRBV27; clone_size: -; cdr3_nt: TGTGCCAGCAGTTCCATCACTAGCGTGGCGCAGTATTTT; cdr3_aa: CASSSITSVAQYF
d_call: -; j_call: TRBJ2-3; v_call: TRBV7-2; clone_size: -; cdr3_nt: TGTGCCAGCAGCCCCGGGACTGATACGCAGTATTTT; cdr3_aa: CASSPGTDTQYF
d_call: -; j_call: TRBJ1-1; v_call: TRBV5-1; clone_size: -; cdr3_nt: TGCGCCACACAGGCTAACGAGGGCACTGAAGCTTTCTTT; cdr3_aa: CATQANEGTEAFF
d_call: -; j_call: TRBJ1-2; v_call: TRBV19; clone_size: -; cdr3_nt: TGTGCCAGTAGTATAGATCTTGACAGGCGGAACTATGGCTACACCTTC; cdr3_aa: CASSIDLDRRNYGYTF
d_call: TRBD2; j_call: TRBJ2-3; v_call: TRBV4-1; clone_size: -; cdr3_nt: TGCGCCAGCAGCCATCCAACTAGCGGAACAGATACGCAGTATTTT; cdr3_aa: CASSHPTSGTDTQYF
d_call: -; j_call: TRBJ1-6; v_call: TRBV28; clone_size: -; cdr3_nt: TGTGCCAGCAGTTTATCCGCAGAATCCTCACCCCTCCACTTT; cdr3_aa: CASSLSAESSPLHF
d_call: -; j_call: TRBJ1-5; v_call: TRBV19; clone_size: -; cdr3_nt: TGTGCCAGTACCCGGACAGACCGGTATAGCAATCAGCCCCAGCATTTT; cdr3_aa: CASTRTDRYSNQPQHF
d_call: -; j_call: TRBJ1-2; v_call: TRBV7-2; clone_size: -; cdr3_nt: TGTGCCAGCAGCTTAGTTGAGAGGACCCTTCCCTATGGCTACACCTTC; cdr3_aa: CASSLVERTLPYGYTF
d_call: -; j_call: TRBJ2-5; v_call: TRBV20-1; clone_size: -; cdr3_nt: TGCAGTGCTAGGCGTGAGACCCAGTACTTC; cdr3_aa: CSARRETQYF
d_call: -; j_call: TRBJ1-1; v_call: TRBV29-1; clone_size: -; cdr3_nt: TGCAGCGATTCGACGCCCAGGGGGAACACTGAAGCTTTCTTT; cdr3_aa: CSDSTPRGNTEAFF
d_call: -; j_call: TRBJ2-3; v_call: TRBV27; clone_size: -; cdr3_nt: TGTGCCAGCAGTTTACCGGGACCCTCGACGCAGTATTTT; cdr3_aa: CASSLPGPSTQYF
d_call: -; j_call: TRBJ2-1; v_call: TRBV5-1; clone_size: -; cdr3_nt: TGCGCCAGCAGCTCGCGGGACGTTATTTACAATGAGCAGTTCTTC; cdr3_aa: CASSSRDVIYNEQFF
d_call: TRBD2; j_call: TRBJ2-7; v_call: TRBV5-1; clone_size: -; cdr3_nt: TGCGCCAGCAGCTATTTACCGGGACTAGCGGGTTCCTACGAGCAGTACTTC; cdr3_aa: CASSYLPGLAGSYEQYF
d_call: -; j_call: TRBJ2-1; v_call: TRBV11-2; clone_size: -; cdr3_nt: TGTGCCAGCAACCCTACAGGGAACCTCCTCAATGAGCAGTTCTTC; cdr3_aa: CASNPTGNLLNEQFF
d_call: TRBD2; j_call: TRBJ2-1; v_call: TRBV12-5; clone_size: -; cdr3_nt: TGTGCTAGTGGTGACTGGACTAGTTTTGGTGAGCAGTTCTTC; cdr3_aa: CASGDWTSFGEQFF
d_call: TRBD1; j_call: TRBJ1-1; v_call: TRBV18; clone_size: -; cdr3_nt: TGTGCCAGCTCACCAGCGACAGGGGGGACTGAAGCTTTCTTT; cdr3_aa: CASSPATGGTEAFF
d_call: -; j_call: TRBJ1-3; v_call: TRBV18; clone_size: -; cdr3_nt: TGTGCCAGCTCACTCGAGACGGGCGTGGGAAACACCATATATTTT; cdr3_aa: CASSLETGVGNTIYF
d_call: TRBD2; j_call: TRBJ2-3; v_call: TRBV12-5; clone_size: -; cdr3_nt: TGTGCTAGTGGTCCCGGGACTAGCGGCACAGATACGCAGTATTTT; cdr3_aa: CASGPGTSGTDTQYF
d_call: -; j_call: TRBJ1-3; v_call: TRBV9; clone_size: once; cdr3_nt: TGTGCCAGCAGCGCGCCCGGGGGCCAAACGGGCATATATTTT; cdr3_aa: CASSAPGGQTGIYF
d_call: -; j_call: TRBJ1-1; v_call: TRBV2; clone_size: -; cdr3_nt: TGTGCCACCGTGACAGGCTGGGGGATGAACACTGAAGCTTTCTTT; cdr3_aa: CATVTGWGMNTEAFF
d_call: TRBD1; j_call: TRBJ1-4; v_call: TRBV30; clone_size: -; cdr3_nt: TGTGCCTGGAGTGTGGGACAGGGAGGGGAAAAACTGTTTTTT; cdr3_aa: CAWSVGQGGEKLFF
d_call: TRBD2; j_call: TRBJ2-1; v_call: TRBV7-2; clone_size: -; cdr3_nt: TGTGCCAGCAGCTCCCGCCCTACTAGCGGGAGTGGTAATGAGCAGTTCTTC; cdr3_aa: CASSSRPTSGSGNEQFF
d_call: TRBD2; j_call: TRBJ2-7; v_call: TRBV7-2; clone_size: -; cdr3_nt: TGTGCCAGCAGCCCGCGACTAGCGGGTTACGAGCAGTACTTC; cdr3_aa: CASSPRLAGYEQYF
d_call: -; j_call: TRBJ2-6; v_call: TRBV7-9; clone_size: -; cdr3_nt: TGTGCCGGCAGCCGACAGGCCTCTGGGGCCAACGTCCTGACTTTC; cdr3_aa: CAGSRQASGANVLTF